This section outlines one TCR beta chain sequence together with its context. What it binds is unknown. The entry originates in a study of T cells after yellow fever vaccination. UMIs and a universal primer site were added when TCR cDNA was made by 5'RACE template switching. TCRdb passed the 5' RACE reads through MiXCR, listing each CDR3 protein once. Counted here are some 340,000 distinct CDR3 sequences, around 10% occurring once; the ten biggest clones make up approximately 3%. V dropped 6 bases and J dropped 1 base, with 9 bases sitting between them. Germline V gene sequence: CDR1 DFQATT, CDR2 SNEGSKA (reference sequence). There are 12 residues in the CDR3. Whole-study results and caveats: Reappearing after the booster were most of the clones from primary vaccination (less than 97% CD4, approximately 86% CD8).

The specimen was CD4+ T cells sorted from PBMCs, collected 45 days after the yellow fever booster vaccination. The chain couples TRBV20-1 to TRBJ1-1, with a tentative D call TRBD1 (5 bases). The sequence derives from a man between 18 and 29 years old who received the YFV17D yellow fever vaccine. The CDR3 nucleotides read TGCAGTGCCACGGGGGGGAACACTGAAGCTTTCTTT. It encodes CSATGGNTEAFF.